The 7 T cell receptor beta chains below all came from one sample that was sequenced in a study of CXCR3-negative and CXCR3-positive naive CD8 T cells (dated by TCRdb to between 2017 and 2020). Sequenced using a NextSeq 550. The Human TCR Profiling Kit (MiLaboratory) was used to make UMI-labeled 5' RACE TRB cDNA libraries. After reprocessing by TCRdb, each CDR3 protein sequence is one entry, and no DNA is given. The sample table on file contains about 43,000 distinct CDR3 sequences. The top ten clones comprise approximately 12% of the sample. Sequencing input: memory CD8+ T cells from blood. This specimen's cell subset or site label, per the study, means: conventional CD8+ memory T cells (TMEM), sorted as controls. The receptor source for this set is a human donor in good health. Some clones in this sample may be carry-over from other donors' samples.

The CDR3 spells CASSLYQGAEQYF. The V and J genes are TRBV28 and TRBJ2-7; TCRdb designates TRBD1, a call that cannot be tested without DNA. Germline V gene sequence: CDR1 MDHEN, CDR2 SYDVKM. CDR3 length: 13 amino acids.

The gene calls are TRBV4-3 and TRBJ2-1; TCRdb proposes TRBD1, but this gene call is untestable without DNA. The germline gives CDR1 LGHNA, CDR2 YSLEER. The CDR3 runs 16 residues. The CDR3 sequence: CASSQEGQGSYNEQFF.

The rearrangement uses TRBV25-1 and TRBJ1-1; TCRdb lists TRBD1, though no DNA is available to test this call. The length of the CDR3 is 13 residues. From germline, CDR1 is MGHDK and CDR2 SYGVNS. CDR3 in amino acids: CASSESAGTEAFF. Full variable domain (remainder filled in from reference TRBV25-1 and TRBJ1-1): EADIYQTPRYLVIGTGKKITLECSQTMGHDKMYWYQQDPGMELHLIHYSYGVNSTEKGDLSSESTVSRIRTEHFPLTLESARPSHTSQYLCASSESAGTEAFFGQGTRLTVV.

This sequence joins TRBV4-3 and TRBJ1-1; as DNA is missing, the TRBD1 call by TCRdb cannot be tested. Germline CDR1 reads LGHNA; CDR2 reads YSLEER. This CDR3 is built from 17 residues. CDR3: CASSLSASGTINTEAFF.

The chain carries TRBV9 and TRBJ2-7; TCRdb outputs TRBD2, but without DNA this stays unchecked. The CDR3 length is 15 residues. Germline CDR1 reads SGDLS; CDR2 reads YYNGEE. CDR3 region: CASSVRAGFSYEQYF.

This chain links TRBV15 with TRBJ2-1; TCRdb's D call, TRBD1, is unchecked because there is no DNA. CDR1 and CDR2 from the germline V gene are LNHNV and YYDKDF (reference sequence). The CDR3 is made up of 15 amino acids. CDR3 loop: CATSITGTEYNEQFF.

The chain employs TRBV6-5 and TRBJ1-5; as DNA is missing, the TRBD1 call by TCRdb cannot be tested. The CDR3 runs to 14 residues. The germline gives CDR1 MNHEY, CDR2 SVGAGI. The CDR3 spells CASSQRTGYQPQHF.